The following is a T cell receptor beta chain sequence with its context. The antigen remains unidentified. It was CD45RO-negative cells, positively selected for CCR7, that made up naive CD8 cells, with terminally differentiated effector memory CD45RA+ cells excluded. Original handling: ImmunoSEQ sequences covered only the junction and lacked quality scores; filtering therefore differed. Sequencing was performed with immunoSEQ multiplex PCR; in TCRdb, only in-frame clones are kept and a portion is missing. V and J calls and clone size follow that table, whereas D and trimming were derived from the DNA. The repertoire holds roughly 1,800,000 clones, with roughly 94% as singletons. The data stem from a study of shared clonotypes between healthy human individuals. At the level of the study: CD4 naive and CD4 memory each took three plates per donor, while CD8 naive took two and CD8 memory one.

CDR1 and CDR2 from the germline V gene are SGHTA and FQGNSA. Deletions cut 3 bases from V and 3 bases from J, with 9 bases between. CDR3 length: 13 amino acids. Study-level points and caveats: The authors expected sequencing depth to affect clonotype sharing among donors. Non-shared clonotypes showed lower generation probabilities than clonotypes common to all four donors.

The rearrangement uses TRBV7-2 and TRBJ2-7, with D hard to call. Sequencing was performed on naive CD8+ T cells sorted from blood. This sequence was found in a man between 18 and 29 years old in good health. The CDR3 DNA follows: TGTGCCAGCAGCTTTTCCTTAGACTACGAGCAGTACTTC. Translating gives CASSFSLDYEQYF.